This TCR beta chain was sequenced during a study of cytomegalovirus exposure and HLA in healthy donors. Between the trimmed V and J ends, which lost 3 bases and 1 base, there was a span of 20 bases. Germline values: CDR1 SGDLS, CDR2 YYNGEE. CDR3 length: 19 amino acids. The PCR employed 60 Vbeta primers together with 13 Jbeta primers. The method was immunoSEQ multiplex PCR; TCRdb's version includes in-frame clones alone and lacks a portion of them. The data show 150,000 or so clones, with 75% to 90% seen just once and roughly 6.2% held by the top ten. Material for sequencing was PBMCs. The chain employs TRBV9 and TRBJ2-6; maybe TRBD1 (6 bases). The clonotype originates from a male donor in good health and CMV-seropositive. The CDR3 here is CASSGTGLGSKSGANVLTF. In DNA, the CDR3 is TGTGCCAGCAGCGGAACAGGGTTGGGTAGTAAGTCTGGGGCCAACGTCCTGACTTTC.